This T cell receptor beta chain stems from a study of T-cell memory formation after mild COVID-19. Study-wide context: For the most part, TCR clusters were specific to one donor. Overall study results and limits: A second wave expanding day 15 to 37 was CD4+-biased; contracting clones were balanced. Within pre-infection memory, some responding clones were found, suggesting cross-reactive memory joined. Contracting CD4+ clones lay largely in CM and EM, with CD8+ ones residing in EMRA.

The V gene lost 5 bases and the J gene lost 5 bases, with 16 bases spanning the gap. The germline V gene has CDR1 SEHNR and CDR2 FQNEAQ (reference sequence). The CDR3 covers 15 residues. A few counts support this clonotype. Antigen: not known. One entry per CDR3 protein, called by TCRdb with MiXCR from the 5' RACE reads. The data hold approximately 580,000 distinct CDR3 sequences, with over 20% observed a single time. This TCR was recovered from an adult woman who had mild COVID-19 (a few samples of this study predate the infection). Cell type and time point are not known. The sequencing input was PBMCs or a T cell subset sorted from them (not recorded which). The V call is TRBV7-9, the J call TRBJ2-1; no firm D call. This CDR3 reads CASSARILTDNEQFF. The CDR3 coding sequence is TGTGCCAGCAGCGCCCGAATTCTGACGGACAATGAGCAGTTCTTC.